One sample yielded the 6 T cell receptor beta chains listed below, sequenced in a study of graft-versus-host responses after intestinal transplantation. TCRdb keeps only in-frame clones here, not all; method: immunoSEQ multiplex PCR. The repertoire holds 90,000 to 130,000 clones, with 90% to 95% as singletons. Their target antigens are unknown. The input for sequencing was unstimulated CD8+ T cells sorted from spleen or lymph node cells, taken before transplant. The receptors were sampled from a human donor who was the organ donor for an intestinal transplant.

Here the CDR3 reads CASSVAWAGANTGELFF. CDR3 coding DNA: TGTGCCAGCAGCGTAGCTTGGGCAGGCGCGAACACCGGGGAGCTGTTTTTT. This rearrangement joins TRBV9 to TRBJ2-2; D gene ambiguous. The CDR3 extends over 17 amino acids. The V end was cut by 0 bases, the J end by 0 bases, with 12 bases between. From germline, CDR1 is SGDLS and CDR2 YYNGEE.

The chain combines TRBV5-7 with TRBJ2-3, with D unclear. TRBV5-7 is labeled an ORF, and its function is uncertain. Trimming took off 7 bases at V and 1 base at J, with 7 bases between the two ends. The length of the CDR3 is 12 residues. The CDR3 DNA sequence: TGTGCCAGCTGTGTGGGCACAGATACGCAGTATTTT. Protein: CASCVGTDTQYF.

This clone was seen once. The chain joins TRBV9 to TRBJ2-3, with D possibly being TRBD1 or TRBD2 (5 bases each). Germline values: CDR1 SGDLS, CDR2 YYNGEE. V lost 2 bases to trimming and J lost 0 bases, with 13 bases between them. This CDR3 comprises 16 residues. The CDR3 sequence: CASSVGTSLSTDTQYF. In DNA form, the CDR3 reads TGTGCCAGCAGCGTCGGGACGAGTCTGAGCACAGATACGCAGTATTTT.

Comments on this clone: The same CDR3 also results from other DNA sequences found in this sample. The chain has TRBV7-2 and TRBJ1-2; 9 bases agree with TRBD1. Per germline, CDR1 SGHTA and CDR2 FQGNSA. The J segment lost 4 bases and the V segment lost 1 base, leaving 7 bases of the junction unmatched. The CDR3 has 16 residues. CDR3 in amino acids: CASSLGAGQGLYGYTF. Here the CDR3 DNA reads TGTGCCAGCAGCTTAGGGGCGGGACAGGGCCTCTATGGCTACACCTTC.

J is TRBJ2-3 and V is TRBV25-1; D call uncertain. CDR1 and CDR2 (germline): MGHDK, SYGVNS. There are 14 residues in the CDR3. Trimming shortened V by 5 bases and J by 2 bases, and 11 bases separated the two germline ends. The CDR3 spells CASSFTAFTDTQYF. The CDR3, as DNA: TGTGCCAGCAGTTTCACAGCCTTCACAGATACGCAGTATTTT.

The V call is TRBV4-1, the J call TRBJ2-3; possibly TRBD1 for D (5 bases). Germline V gives CDR1 MGHRA, CDR2 YSYEKL. CDR3 length: 15 amino acids. The V and J ends lost 0 bases and 4 bases respectively, with 11 bases between them. The CDR3 sequence is CASSQDGHPPDTQYF. The CDR3 DNA is TGCGCCAGCAGCCAAGATGGACATCCTCCAGATACGCAGTATTTT.